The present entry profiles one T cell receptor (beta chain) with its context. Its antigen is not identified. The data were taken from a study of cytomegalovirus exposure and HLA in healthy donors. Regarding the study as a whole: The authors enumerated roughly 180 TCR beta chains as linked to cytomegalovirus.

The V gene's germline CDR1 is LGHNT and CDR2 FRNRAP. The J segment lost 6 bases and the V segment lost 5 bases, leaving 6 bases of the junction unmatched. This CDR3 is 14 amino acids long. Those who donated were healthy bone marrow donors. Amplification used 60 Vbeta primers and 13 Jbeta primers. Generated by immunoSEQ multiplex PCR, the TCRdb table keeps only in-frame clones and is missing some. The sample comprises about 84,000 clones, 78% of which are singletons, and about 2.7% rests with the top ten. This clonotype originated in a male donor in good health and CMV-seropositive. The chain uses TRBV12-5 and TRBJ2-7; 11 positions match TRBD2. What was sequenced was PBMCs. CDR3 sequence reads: CASGQTSGRSEQYF. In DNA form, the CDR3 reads TGTGCTAGTGGTCAAACTAGCGGGAGAAGCGAGCAGTACTTC.